The T cell receptor beta chain described here comes from a study of CD8+ T cells in alopecia areata. Study as a whole: The percentage of affected scalp area served as the score of severity for treated patients.

This clone was picked up one time. The authors extracted RNA and reverse transcribed it into cDNA as the sequencing template. Here immunoSEQ multiplex PCR was the method, and the copy in TCRdb shows in-frame clones only, minus some. Of hundreds of thousands of clones detected, about 60% appear once; the ten largest clones hold roughly 0.93%. Indicated treatment: oral pan-JAK inhibitor, 5-10 mg twice daily. Lesional scalp punch biopsies and peripheral blood came from alopecia areata patients. The source is a human donor with alopecia areata. The input for sequencing was CD4+ T cells sorted from blood, taken around week 53, from a patient treated with tofacitinib.

The CDR3 protein is CASSSGLASSYNEQFF. The CDR3 bases are TGTGCCAGCAGCTCGGGACTAGCGTCCTCCTACAATGAGCAGTTCTTC. The J gene is TRBJ2-1, the V gene TRBV5-4, with 10 bases lining up with TRBD2. The CDR3 loop spans 16 amino acids. V lost 3 bases, J lost 0 bases, and 3 bases stayed unmatched. The germline V gene has CDR1 SGHNT and CDR2 YYREEE (reference sequence).